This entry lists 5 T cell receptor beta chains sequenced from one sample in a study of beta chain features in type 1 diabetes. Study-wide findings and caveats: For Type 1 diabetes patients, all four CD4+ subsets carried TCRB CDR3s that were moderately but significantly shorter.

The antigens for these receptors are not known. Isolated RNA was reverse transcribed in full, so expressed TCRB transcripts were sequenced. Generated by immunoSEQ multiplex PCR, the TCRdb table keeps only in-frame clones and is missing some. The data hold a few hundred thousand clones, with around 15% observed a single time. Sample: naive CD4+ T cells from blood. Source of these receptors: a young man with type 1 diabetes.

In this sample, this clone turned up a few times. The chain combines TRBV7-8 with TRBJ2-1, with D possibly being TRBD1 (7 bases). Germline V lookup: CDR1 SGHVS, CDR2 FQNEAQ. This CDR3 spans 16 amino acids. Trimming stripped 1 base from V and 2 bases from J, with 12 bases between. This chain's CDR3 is CASSLGGGTAYNEQFF. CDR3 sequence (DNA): TGTGCCAGCAGCTTAGGGGGCGGGACAGCCTACAATGAGCAGTTCTTC.

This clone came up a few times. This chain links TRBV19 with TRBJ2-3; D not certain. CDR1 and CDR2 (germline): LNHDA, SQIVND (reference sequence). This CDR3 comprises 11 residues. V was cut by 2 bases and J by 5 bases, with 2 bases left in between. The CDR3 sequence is CASSILDTQYF. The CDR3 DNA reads TGTGCCAGTAGTATATTAGATACGCAGTATTTT. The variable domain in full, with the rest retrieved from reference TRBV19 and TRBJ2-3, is DGGITQSPKYLFRKEGQNVTLSCEQNLNHDAMYWYRQDPGQGLRLIYYSQIVNDFQKGDIAEGYSVSREKKESFPLTVTSAQKNPTAFYLCASSILDTQYFGPGTRLTVL.

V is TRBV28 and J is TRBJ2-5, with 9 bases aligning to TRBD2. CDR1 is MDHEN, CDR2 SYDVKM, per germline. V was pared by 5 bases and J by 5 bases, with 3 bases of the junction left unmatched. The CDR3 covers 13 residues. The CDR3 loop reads CASSRSGSETQYF. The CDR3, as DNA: TGTGCCAGCAGTCGTAGCGGGAGTGAGACCCAGTACTTC. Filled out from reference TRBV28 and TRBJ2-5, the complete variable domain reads DVKVTQSSRYLVKRTGEKVFLECVQDMDHENMFWYRQDPGLGLRLIYFSYDVKMKEKGDIPEGYSVSREKKERFSLILESASTNQTSMYLCASSRSGSETQYFGPGTRLLVL.

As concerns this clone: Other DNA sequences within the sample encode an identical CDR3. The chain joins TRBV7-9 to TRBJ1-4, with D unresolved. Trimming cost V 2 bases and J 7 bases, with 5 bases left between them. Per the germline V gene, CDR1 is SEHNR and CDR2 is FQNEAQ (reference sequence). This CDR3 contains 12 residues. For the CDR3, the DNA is TGTGCCAGCAGCTTAAATGGTGAAAAACTGTTTTTT. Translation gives CASSLNGEKLFF.

The CDR3, as DNA: TGCAGCGTATCCTTGGGACGGCTAGGCTCTGGAAACACCATATATTTT. Amino acid sequence: CSVSLGRLGSGNTIYF. This rearrangement joins TRBV29-1 to TRBJ1-3, with D perhaps matching TRBD1 (5 bases). Germline CDR1 SQVTM, CDR2 ANQGSEA. V was trimmed by 6 bases and J by 0 bases, leaving 18 bases between them. The CDR3 runs 16 residues.